This T cell receptor beta chain originates from a study of OX40 agonist ivuxolimab in advanced cancers. Some clones are missing from TCRdb's copy, which holds only in-frame ones; the method was immunoSEQ multiplex PCR. The table lists 40,000 to 55,000 clones, 90% of them singletons. The CDR3 covers 17 residues. Per germline, CDR1 MNHEY and CDR2 SMNVEV (reference sequence). The ends were cut back, 2 bases at V and 0 bases at J, with 17 bases in the middle. This chain connects TRBV27 to TRBJ2-7; D perhaps matches TRBD1 (5 bases). The sequences come from CD4+ or CD8+ T cells sorted from blood, collected in a trial of the OX40 agonist ivuxolimab. This receptor was identified in an adult with an advanced solid tumor such as melanoma, head and neck, liver or kidney cancer. The CDR3 bases are TGTGCCAGCAGTTTAGGGGCAGGTCCCCTTCACTCCTACGAGCAGTACTTC. The encoded protein is CASSLGAGPLHSYEQYF.